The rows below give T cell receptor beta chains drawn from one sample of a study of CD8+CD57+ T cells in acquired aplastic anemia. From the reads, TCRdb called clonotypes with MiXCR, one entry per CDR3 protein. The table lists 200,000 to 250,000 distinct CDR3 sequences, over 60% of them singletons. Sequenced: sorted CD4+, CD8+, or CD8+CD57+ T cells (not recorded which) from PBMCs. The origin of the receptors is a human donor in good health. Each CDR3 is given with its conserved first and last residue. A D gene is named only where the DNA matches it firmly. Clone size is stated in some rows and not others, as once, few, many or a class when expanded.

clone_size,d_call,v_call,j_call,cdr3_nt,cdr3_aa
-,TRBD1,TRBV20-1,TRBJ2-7,TGCAGTGCCCCTGGGGGGGGGGGACAGGGTCTCGTCGAGCAGTACTTC,CSAPGGGGQGLVEQYF
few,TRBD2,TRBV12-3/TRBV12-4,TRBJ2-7,TGTGCCAGCAGTTTAGCACTAGCGGGAGCCTACGAGCAGTACTTC,CASSLALAGAYEQYF
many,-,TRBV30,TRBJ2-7,TGTGCCTGGAGTCCCGGGACCACCTCCCTGGGGGAGCAGTACTTC,CAWSPGTTSLGEQYF
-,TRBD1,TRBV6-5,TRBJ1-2,TGTGCCAGCAGTTACGAACAGGGGGGCTATGGCTACACCTTC,CASSYEQGGYGYTF
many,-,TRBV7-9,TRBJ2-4,TGTGCCAGCAGCTTAGCGGCAGGAAGTACTCAGGACATTCAGTACTTC,CASSLAAGSTQDIQYF
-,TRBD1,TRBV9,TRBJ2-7,TGTGCCAGCAGCGTAGGAGGGGGCCCCACCTACGAGCAGCACTTC,CASSVGGGPTYEQHF
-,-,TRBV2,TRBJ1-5,TGTGCCAGCAGTGGTCTTCAGGGCAATGAGCCCCAGCATTTT,CASSGLQGNEPQHF
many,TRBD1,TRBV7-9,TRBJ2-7,TGTGCCAGCAGCCCCACTGGGGGACAGGGGTTATACGAGCAGTACTTC,CASSPTGGQGLYEQYF
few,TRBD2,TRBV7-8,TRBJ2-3,TGTGCCAGCAGCTTCCCTCAGACTAGCGGGAGAGTGGGTACGCAGTATTTT,CASSFPQTSGRVGTQYF
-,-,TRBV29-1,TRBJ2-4,TGCAGCGCGATAGGAAACATTCAGTACTTC,CSAIGNIQYF
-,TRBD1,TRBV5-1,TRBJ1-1,TGCGCCAGTTACCCCGGGACAGCGAACACTGAAGCTTTCTTT,CASYPGTANTEAFF
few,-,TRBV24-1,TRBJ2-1,TGTGCCACCAGTGATGGACAGTTCCACAATGAGCAGTTCTTC,CATSDGQFHNEQFF
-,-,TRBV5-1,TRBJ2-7,TGCGCCAGCAGGCGGGACGGATACGAGCAGTACTTC,CASRRDGYEQYF
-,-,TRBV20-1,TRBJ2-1,TGCAGTGCTAGAAAGGGGGTGCTGCACAATGAGCAGTTCTTC,CSARKGVLHNEQFF
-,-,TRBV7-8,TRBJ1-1,TGTGCCAGCAGCTTTCACCAGGGCCGAGACACTGAAGCTTTCTTT,CASSFHQGRDTEAFF
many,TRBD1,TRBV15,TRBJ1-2,TGTGCCACCATTTCGACAGGGAACTTCTATGGCTACACCTTC,CATISTGNFYGYTF
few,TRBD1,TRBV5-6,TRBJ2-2,TGTGCCAGCAGCTTGGATCAGGGGGTGGGCACCGGGGAGCTGTTTTTT,CASSLDQGVGTGELFF